This paragraph reports one T cell receptor (beta chain). Antigen: not known. Regarding treatment: oral pan-JAK inhibitor, 5-10 mg twice daily. Peripheral blood and lesional scalp punch biopsies came from alopecia areata patients. This specimen comes from a study of CD8+ T cells in alopecia areata. Study-wide context: Treated patients were scored for severity by percent of scalp affected. Findings of the study overall: Tofacitinib did not eliminate many expanded lesional clones from scalp or blood. Normal scalp showed lower clonality than lesional scalp, especially alopecia totalis/universalis.

It was cDNA, reverse transcribed from extracted RNA, that served as the sequencing template. Sequencing was performed with immunoSEQ multiplex PCR; in TCRdb, only in-frame clones are kept and a portion is missing. The top ten clones hold about a fifth of a sample with about 64,000 clones, around 42% of them seen once. Germline V CDR1 and CDR2: MNHEY, SMNVEV (reference sequence). CDR3 size: 15 residues. With 5 bases removed from V and 1 base from J, the gap between germline ends came to 9 bases. The source of this sequence is a human donor with alopecia areata. The sample here was CD8+ T cells sorted from blood, taken at approximately week 36, from a patient treated with tofacitinib. The chain recombines TRBV27 with TRBJ2-6; TRBD1 might be the D (6 bases). The CDR3 DNA reads TGTGCCAGCAGTCCCAGGGGATCTGGGGCCAACGTCCTGACTTTC. Residues: CASSPRGSGANVLTF.